A single sample is the source of the 8 T cell receptor beta chains below, sequenced in a study of Graves' ophthalmopathy and Graves' hyperthyroidism. RNA served as the template for amplifying TCR beta CDR3 regions. An initial RT-PCR round employing HTBI primers preceded a second-round multiplex PCR. A single record per CDR3 protein comes from TCRdb applying MiXCR to the multiplex PCR reads. The profile covers about 740,000 distinct CDR3 sequences, with 35% to 50% appearing a single time and around 40% taken by the ten largest. Sequencing used peripheral blood. The receptors come from an adult man with Graves' ophthalmopathy.

This clonotype was seen just once. The junction and the germline gene differ at one end; a read error may be behind it. The rearrangement uses TRBV7-8 and TRBJ1-2; D perhaps matches TRBD1 (6 bases). The CDR3 sequence is 15 residues long. The germline V gene encodes CDR1 SGHVS and CDR2 FQNEAQ. The CDR3 spells CASSFDPRTVYGYTF. DNA of the CDR3: TGTGCCAGCAGCTTCGATCCTAGGACAGTATATGGCTACACTTTC. The full variable domain, its missing parts supplied by reference TRBV7-8 and TRBJ1-2, is GAGVSQSPRYKVAKRGQDVALRCDPISGHVSLFWYQQALGQGPEFLTYFQNEAQLDKSGLPSDRFFAERPEGSVSTLKIQRTQQEDSAVYLCASSFDPRTVYGYTFGSGTRLTVV.

The chain couples TRBV12-3 or TRBV12-4 to TRBJ2-7; 7 positions match TRBD2. The CDR3 runs to 14 residues. The J segment lost 3 bases and the V segment lost 5 bases, leaving 7 bases of the junction unmatched. The CDR3 DNA is TGTGCCAGCAGTCTGGGGGGGGTGGTCTACGAGCAGTACTTC. Protein sequence: CASSLGGVVYEQYF.

The genes are TRBV20-1 and TRBJ1-5; 7 nucleotides agree with TRBD1. Germline CDR1 and CDR2: DFQATT and SNEGSKA (reference sequence). CDR3 length: 11 residues. The junction had 5 bases not matched to a gene; V was cut back by 4 bases and J by 11 bases. CDR3 sequence reads: CSATDRKTQHF. CDR3 nucleotide sequence: TGCAGTGCTACGGACAGGAAGACCCAGCATTTT.

For this clonotype: One end of the junction is discordant with germline, which a read error may explain. The J gene is TRBJ1-1, the V gene TRBV20-1; TRBD1 might be the D (6 bases). CDR3 size: 17 residues. Germline CDR1 is DFQATT and CDR2 is SNEGSKA (reference sequence). The CDR3 coding sequence is TGCAGTGCTGGAGATCTTAATTTTGGGACACTGAACACTGAAGCTTTCTTT. Translation: CSAGDLNFGTLNTEAFF.

This clonotype was seen only a few times. The rearrangement joins TRBV7-9 to TRBJ2-7; perhaps TRBD2 as D (6 bases). CDR1 is SEHNR and CDR2 is FQNEAQ in the germline V gene (reference sequence). Trimming removed 0 bases at V and 6 bases at J, with 15 bases between. This CDR3 contains 15 residues. The CDR3 DNA sequence: TGTGCCAGCAGCTTAGCCTCCGGGACTCTGGGCGAGCAGTACTTC. Translating gives CASSLASGTLGEQYF.

Of note for this clonotype: Mismatch with germline at one junction end may stem from a read error. The chain links TRBV7-6 to TRBJ1-1, with TRBD1 identical over 9 bases. Germline values: CDR1 SGHVS, CDR2 FNYEAQ. The CDR3 length is 16 residues. CDR3 sequence: CASRAQGANVNTEAFF. The CDR3 DNA is TGCGCCAGCAGGGCACAGGGGGCTAACGTGAACACTGAAGCTTTCTTT.

This chain links TRBV29-1 with TRBJ2-7; D perhaps matches TRBD1 (6 bases). V lost 7 bases and J 7 bases, leaving 23 bases between the germline ends. Germline-derived CDR1 and CDR2 are SQVTM and ANQGSEA. There are 14 residues in the CDR3. The CDR3 sequence: CSGGFTGSAGEQYF. Here the CDR3 DNA reads TGCAGCGGTGGTTTTACAGGGTCCGCCGGGGAGCAGTACTTC.

This rearrangement joins TRBV4-3 to TRBJ2-7; D might be TRBD2 (6 bases). Germline V lookup: CDR1 LGHNA, CDR2 YSLEER. V was trimmed by 1 base and J by 1 base, leaving 11 bases between them. The CDR3 extends over 15 amino acids. The CDR3 nucleotides read TGCGCCAGCAGCCAAGTTTTAGCGGAATCCTACGAGCAGTACTTC. As protein: CASSQVLAESYEQYF.